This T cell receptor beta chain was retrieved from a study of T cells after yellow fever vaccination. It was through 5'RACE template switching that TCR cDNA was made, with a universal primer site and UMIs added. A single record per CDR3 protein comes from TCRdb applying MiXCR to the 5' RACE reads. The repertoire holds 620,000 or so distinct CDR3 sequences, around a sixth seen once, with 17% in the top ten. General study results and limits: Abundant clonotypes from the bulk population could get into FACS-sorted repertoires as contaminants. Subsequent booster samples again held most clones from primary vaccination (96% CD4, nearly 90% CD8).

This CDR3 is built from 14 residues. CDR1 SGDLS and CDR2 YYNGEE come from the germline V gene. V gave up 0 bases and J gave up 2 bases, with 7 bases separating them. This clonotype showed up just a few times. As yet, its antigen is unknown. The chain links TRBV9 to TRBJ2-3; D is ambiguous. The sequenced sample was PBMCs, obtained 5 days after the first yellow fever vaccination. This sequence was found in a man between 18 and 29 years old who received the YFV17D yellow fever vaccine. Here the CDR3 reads CASSVGGYTDTQYF. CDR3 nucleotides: TGTGCCAGCAGCGTAGGTGGATACACAGATACGCAGTATTTT.